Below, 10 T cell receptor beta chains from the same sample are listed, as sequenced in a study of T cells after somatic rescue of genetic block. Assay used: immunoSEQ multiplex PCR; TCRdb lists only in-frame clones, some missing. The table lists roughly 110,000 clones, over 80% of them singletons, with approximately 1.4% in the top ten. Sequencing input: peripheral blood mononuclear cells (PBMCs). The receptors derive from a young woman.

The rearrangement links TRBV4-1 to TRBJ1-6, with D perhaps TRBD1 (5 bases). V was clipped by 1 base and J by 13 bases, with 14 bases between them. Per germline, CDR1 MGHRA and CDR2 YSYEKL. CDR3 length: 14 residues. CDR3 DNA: TGCGCCAGCAGCCAAGGTGGGGCAGGAGGGCCCCTCCACTTT. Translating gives CASSQGGAGGPLHF.

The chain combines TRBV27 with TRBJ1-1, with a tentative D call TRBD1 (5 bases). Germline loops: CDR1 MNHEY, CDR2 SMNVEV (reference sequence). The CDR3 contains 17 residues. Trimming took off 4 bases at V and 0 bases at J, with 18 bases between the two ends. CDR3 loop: CASSSPRGGTLNTEAFF. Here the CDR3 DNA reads TGTGCCAGCAGTTCCCCTCGGGGAGGGACTCTGAACACTGAAGCTTTCTTT.

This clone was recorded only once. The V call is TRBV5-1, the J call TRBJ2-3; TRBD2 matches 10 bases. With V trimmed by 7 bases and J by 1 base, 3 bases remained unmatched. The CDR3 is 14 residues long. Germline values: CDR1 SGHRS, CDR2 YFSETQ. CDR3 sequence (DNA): TGCGCCAGCGTCCTAGCGGGGGGCACAGATACGCAGTATTTT. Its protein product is CASVLAGGTDTQYF.

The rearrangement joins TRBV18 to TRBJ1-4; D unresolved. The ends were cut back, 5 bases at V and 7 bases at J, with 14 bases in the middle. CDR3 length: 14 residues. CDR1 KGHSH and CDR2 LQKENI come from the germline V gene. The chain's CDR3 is CASSAGQAGEKLFF. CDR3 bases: TGTGCCAGCTCAGCCGGGCAGGCGGGTGAAAAACTGTTTTTT.

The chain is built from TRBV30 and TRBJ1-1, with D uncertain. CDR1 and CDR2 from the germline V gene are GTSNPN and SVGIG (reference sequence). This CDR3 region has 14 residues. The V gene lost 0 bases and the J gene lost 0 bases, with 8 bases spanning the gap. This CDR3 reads CAWSVTHMNTEAFF. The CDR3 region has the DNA TGTGCCTGGAGTGTAACACACATGAACACTGAAGCTTTCTTT.

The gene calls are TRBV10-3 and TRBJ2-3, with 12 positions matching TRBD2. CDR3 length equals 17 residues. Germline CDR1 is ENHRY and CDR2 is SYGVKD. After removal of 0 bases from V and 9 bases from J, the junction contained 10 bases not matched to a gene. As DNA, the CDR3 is TGTGCCATCAGTGAGTCAACTAGCGGGGGGATTTTCGGGACGCAGTATTTT. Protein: CAISESTSGGIFGTQYF.

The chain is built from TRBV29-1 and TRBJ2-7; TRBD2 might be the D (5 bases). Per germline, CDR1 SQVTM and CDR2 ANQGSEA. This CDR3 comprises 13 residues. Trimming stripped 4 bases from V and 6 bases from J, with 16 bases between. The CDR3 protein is CSVAWELHSEQYF. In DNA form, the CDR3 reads TGCAGCGTTGCTTGGGAGCTACACTCCGAGCAGTACTTC.

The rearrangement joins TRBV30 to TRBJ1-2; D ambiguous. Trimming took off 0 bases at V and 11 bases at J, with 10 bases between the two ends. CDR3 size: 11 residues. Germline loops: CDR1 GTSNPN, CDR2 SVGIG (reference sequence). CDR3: CAWSVGAGYTF. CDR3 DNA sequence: TGTGCCTGGAGTGTGGGCGCGGGGTACACCTTC.

As DNA, the CDR3 is TGTGCCACGAGAGACTTGTTGGTCTCCGAGCAGTACTTC. Encoded protein: CATRDLLVSEQYF. The rearrangement links TRBV10-3 to TRBJ2-7; no definite D call. The V end lost 10 bases, the J end lost 6 bases, and 19 bases lay between the germline ends. The CDR3 covers 13 residues. In germline, CDR1 is ENHRY, CDR2 SYGVKD.

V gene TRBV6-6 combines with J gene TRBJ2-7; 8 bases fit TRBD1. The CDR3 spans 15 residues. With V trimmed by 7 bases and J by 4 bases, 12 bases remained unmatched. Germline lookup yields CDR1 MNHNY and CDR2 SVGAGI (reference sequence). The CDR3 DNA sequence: TGTGCCAGCACCGACGACCAGGGGGCGGGGTACGAGCAGTACTTC. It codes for CASTDDQGAGYEQYF.